This paragraph covers one T cell receptor beta chain sequence. These data come from a study of blood T cell repertoires in COVID-19. Living in under 30 US areas, the participants were between about 18 and 100 years of age. Participants reported their clinical history, and cohort assignment relied on those reports. In the source study's methods: Amplification of reference gene primers provided the estimated nucleated cell counts. Produced via immunoSEQ multiplex PCR; TCRdb's table is partial and in-frame only. From that table come the V and J calls and clone size; the DNA was used to work out D and trimming. The data show 250,000 to 300,000 clones, with nearly 90% seen just once and roughly 1.9% held by the top ten. The CDR3 sequence is 11 residues long. The V gene's germline CDR1 is DFQATT and CDR2 SNEGSKA (reference sequence). Trimming pared 3 bases from V and 8 bases from J, leaving 8 bases between.

The chain combines TRBV20-1 with TRBJ2-1, with a tentative D call TRBD1 (6 bases). The sequence derives from a woman aged 55-75 years who had recovered from COVID-19. The specimen sequenced was PBMCs or T cells enriched from blood (not recorded which). CDR3: CSARQGYEQFF. The CDR3 DNA follows: TGCAGTGCTAGGCAGGGGTATGAGCAGTTCTTC.